A selection of T cell receptor beta chains follows, all from one sample in a study of control samples from healthy donors and cancer patients. The method was immunoSEQ multiplex PCR; TCRdb's version includes in-frame clones alone and lacks a portion of them. Of approximately 90,000 clones in the sample, more than 70% were seen once. Material for sequencing was blood. These receptors all stem from a woman between 40 and 50 years old in good health. CDR3s include the opening cysteine and the closing phenylalanine or tryptophan. The D gene is left open where the match is weak. Rows may omit the clone size; those that give it use once, few, many or a size class.

v_gene: TRBV5-5; d_gene: TRBD1; j_gene: TRBJ2-7; abundance: NA; CDR3aa: CASSAGTGWEQYF; CDR3nt: TGTGCCAGCAGCGCAGGGACAGGATGGGAGCAGTACTTC
v_gene: TRBV3-1/TRBV3-2; d_gene: TRBD1; j_gene: TRBJ1-2; abundance: NA; CDR3aa: CASSRGQTNYGYTF; CDR3nt: TGTGCCAGCAGCAGGGGACAGACGAACTATGGCTACACCTTC
v_gene: TRBV7-2; d_gene: NA; j_gene: TRBJ1-3; abundance: NA; CDR3aa: CASSPGGSGNTIYF; CDR3nt: TGTGCCAGCAGCCCTGGGGGATCTGGAAACACCATATATTTT
v_gene: TRBV10-1; d_gene: NA; j_gene: TRBJ1-3; abundance: NA; CDR3aa: CASSEDYSGNTIYF; CDR3nt: TGCGCCAGCAGTGAGGATTACTCTGGAAACACCATATATTTT
v_gene: TRBV25-1; d_gene: TRBD1; j_gene: TRBJ1-2; abundance: NA; CDR3aa: CASSTTGGNYGYTF; CDR3nt: TGTGCCAGCAGTACTACAGGGGGAAACTATGGCTACACCTTC
v_gene: TRBV3-1/TRBV3-2; d_gene: NA; j_gene: TRBJ2-1; abundance: NA; CDR3aa: CASSSGPGLIQWEQFF; CDR3nt: TGTGCCAGCAGCTCCGGTCCGGGACTTATACAATGGGAGCAGTTCTTC
v_gene: TRBV19; d_gene: TRBD1; j_gene: TRBJ1-2; abundance: NA; CDR3aa: CASSTDRGRGYTF; CDR3nt: TGTGCCAGTAGTACGGACAGGGGAAGGGGCTACACCTTC
v_gene: TRBV6-2/TRBV6-3; d_gene: TRBD1; j_gene: TRBJ2-1; abundance: NA; CDR3aa: CASSQQGAYNEQFF; CDR3nt: TGTGCCAGCAGTCAACAGGGGGCCTACAATGAGCAGTTCTTC
v_gene: TRBV6-5; d_gene: NA; j_gene: TRBJ1-1; abundance: NA; CDR3aa: CASARNTEAFF; CDR3nt: TGTGCCAGCGCCCGGAACACTGAAGCTTTCTTT
v_gene: TRBV9; d_gene: TRBD1; j_gene: TRBJ1-2; abundance: NA; CDR3aa: CASSVSGQGTNYGYTF; CDR3nt: TGTGCCAGCAGCGTGAGCGGACAGGGAACGAACTATGGCTACACCTTC
v_gene: TRBV19; d_gene: TRBD1; j_gene: TRBJ1-2; abundance: NA; CDR3aa: CASSPQGANAANYGYTF; CDR3nt: TGTGCCAGTAGTCCCCAGGGGGCGAACGCAGCTAACTATGGCTACACCTTC
v_gene: TRBV14; d_gene: NA; j_gene: TRBJ2-2; abundance: once; CDR3aa: CASSQAESGELFF; CDR3nt: TGTGCCAGCAGCCAAGCTGAGTCCGGGGAGCTGTTTTTT
v_gene: TRBV20-1; d_gene: NA; j_gene: TRBJ1-2; abundance: NA; CDR3aa: CSASVGTGYTF; CDR3nt: TGCAGTGCTAGTGTAGGGACAGGCTACACCTTC
v_gene: TRBV24-1; d_gene: NA; j_gene: TRBJ2-3; abundance: NA; CDR3aa: CATSDSNRGDTQYF; CDR3nt: TGTGCCACCAGTGATTCCAACCGGGGGGATACGCAGTATTTT
v_gene: TRBV25-1; d_gene: TRBD1; j_gene: TRBJ1-4; abundance: few; CDR3aa: CASGDLGQGGEKLFF; CDR3nt: TGTGCCAGCGGGGACCTTGGACAGGGGGGTGAAAAACTGTTTTTT
v_gene: TRBV5-3; d_gene: NA; j_gene: TRBJ1-1; abundance: NA; CDR3aa: CARSLGGWGEAFF; CDR3nt: TGTGCCAGAAGCTTGGGAGGGTGGGGGGAAGCTTTCTTT